A single T cell receptor (beta chain) is shown here with its context. This receptor's antigen is unknown. No base quality values were provided; no much bigger clone lies one nucleotide off. The CDR3 regions of human TCRbeta chains were analyzed by immunosequencing. On the authors' methods: Repertoire TCRs were checked for matches against a reference library of SARS-CoV-2-specific TCRs that had been generated using the MIRA antigen-specificity platform. Breadth was defined as the fraction of unique TCRs that were SARS-CoV-2-associated, and depth was defined as the fraction of total T cells that were SARS-CoV-2-associated. Using the MIRA data, each spike-specific TCR was assigned both to the spike region to which the TCR was reactive and to a CD4 or CD8 class. Log10-transformed breadth and depth values were compared by one-way ANOVA with Sidak's multiple comparisons tests. Sourced from immuneACCESS, this table was stored by TCRdb with only in-frame sequences that have V and J called. A share of the clones is absent; for the studies checked, an unresolved V gene accounts for under half, and the remainder has no known explanation. V and J calls and clone size are copied from that table; D and trimming were computed from the DNA. This sample lists around 140,000 clones; over 85% were detected once. 4% to 5.5% of the sample goes to the ten largest clones.

The sample originates from a study of T cell responses to AZD1222 COVID-19 vaccine (dated by TCRdb to the early 2020s). Looking at the study overall: AZD1222 recipients with second doses at about 4 weeks or about 12 weeks were pooled, because spike-specific TCR depth and breadth did not differ between schedules. TCR sequencing was performed for roughly 250 trial participants, of whom about 200 were given two doses of AZD1222 and approximately 25 were given two doses of MenACWY control vaccine. Trial participants were enrolled by age into subgroups of 18-55, 56-69 and 70-plus years, and about 150, 27 and 61 TCR-sequenced participants, respectively, were included in these subgroups. Here is what the overall study found, with its caveats: After two AZD1222 doses, spike-specific TCR breadth and depth were significantly higher than at day 0 and than in MenACWY recipients. Only a handful of AZD1222 recipients were SARS-CoV-2 seropositive at baseline, limiting conclusions about previously exposed vaccinees. Nearly half of unique spike-specific TCRs reportedly recognized epitopes outside regions mutated in the B.1.351 and B.1.1.7 variants. In the small 56-69-year group, the increase in depth fell short of significance, most likely because of low power. Most participants were white British and females outnumbered males, and the authors suggested that clonal diversity may have been underestimated. Because no day 14 peak-response samples were available, the repertoires could be characterized only after the peak T cell response. The vaccine-associated CD4 TCRs covered the entire spike protein, and the dominant responses fell in regions 160-218 and 743-854.

Measured from the cysteine to the phenylalanine, the CDR3 is 14 residues long. CDR3 DNA only is kept here, 42 bases in frame from base 1. Trimming removed 2 bases from V and 1 base from J, leaving 9 bases between the germline ends. The germline V gene supplies CDR1 SGHRS and CDR2 YFSETQ. Interpreted using the paper, the time point label stands for: baseline before first vaccination. The vaccinee samples were drawn from two UK trials, COV001 and COV002, one of which was a single-blind randomized controlled phase 2/3 trial testing AZD1222 (ChAdOx1 nCoV-19) in healthy adults. Trial participant PBMC samples were collected at day 0 and day 28 after the second dose for TCRbeta chain sequencing.

This TCR came from an adult in good health. The chain is assembled from TRBV5-1 and TRBJ1-1, with no confident D gene call. The sequencing here drew on peripheral blood, taken on day 0 of AZD1222 vaccination. The nucleotide sequence is TGCGCCAGCAGCTTCGCAGCTCCGAACACTGAAGCTTTCTTT. It specifies CASSFAAPNTEAFF.